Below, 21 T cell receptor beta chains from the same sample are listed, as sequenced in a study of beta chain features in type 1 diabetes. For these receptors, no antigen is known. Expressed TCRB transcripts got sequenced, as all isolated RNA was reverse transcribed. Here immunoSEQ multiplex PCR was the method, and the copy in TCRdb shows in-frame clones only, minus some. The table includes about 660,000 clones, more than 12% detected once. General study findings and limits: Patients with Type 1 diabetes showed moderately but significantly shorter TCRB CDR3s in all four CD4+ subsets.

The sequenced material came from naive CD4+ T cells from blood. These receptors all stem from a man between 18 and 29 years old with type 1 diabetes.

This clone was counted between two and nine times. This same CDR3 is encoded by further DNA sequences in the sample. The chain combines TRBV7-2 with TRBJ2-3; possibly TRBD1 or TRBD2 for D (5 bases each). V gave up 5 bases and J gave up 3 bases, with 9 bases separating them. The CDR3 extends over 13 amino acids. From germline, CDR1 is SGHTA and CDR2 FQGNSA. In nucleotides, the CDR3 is TGTGCCAGCAGCCCCGGGGCTACAGATACGCAGTATTTT. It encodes CASSPGATDTQYF.

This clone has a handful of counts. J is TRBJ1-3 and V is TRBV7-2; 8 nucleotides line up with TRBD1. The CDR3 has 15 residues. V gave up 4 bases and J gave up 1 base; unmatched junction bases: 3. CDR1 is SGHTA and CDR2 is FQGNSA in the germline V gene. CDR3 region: CASSWGQESGNTIYF. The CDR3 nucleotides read TGTGCCAGCAGCTGGGGACAGGAGTCTGGAAACACCATATATTTT.

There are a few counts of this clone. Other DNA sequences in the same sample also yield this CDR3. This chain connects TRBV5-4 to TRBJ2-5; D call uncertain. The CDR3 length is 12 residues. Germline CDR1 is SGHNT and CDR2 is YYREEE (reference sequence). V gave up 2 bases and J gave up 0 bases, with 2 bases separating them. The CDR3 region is CASSLDQETQYF. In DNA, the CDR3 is TGTGCCAGCAGCTTAGACCAAGAGACCCAGTACTTC. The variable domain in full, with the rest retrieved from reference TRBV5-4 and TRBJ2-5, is ETGVTQSPTHLIKTRGQQVTLRCSSQSGHNTVSWYQQALGQGPQFIFQYYREEENGRGNFPPRFSGLQFPNYSSELNVNALELDDSALYLCASSLDQETQYFGPGTRLLVL.

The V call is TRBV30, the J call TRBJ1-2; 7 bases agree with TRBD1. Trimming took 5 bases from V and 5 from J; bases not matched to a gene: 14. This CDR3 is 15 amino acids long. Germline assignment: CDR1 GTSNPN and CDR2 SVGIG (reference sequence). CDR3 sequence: CAWQAQGQGVYGYTF. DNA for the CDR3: TGTGCCTGGCAAGCACAGGGGCAGGGAGTGTATGGCTACACCTTC.

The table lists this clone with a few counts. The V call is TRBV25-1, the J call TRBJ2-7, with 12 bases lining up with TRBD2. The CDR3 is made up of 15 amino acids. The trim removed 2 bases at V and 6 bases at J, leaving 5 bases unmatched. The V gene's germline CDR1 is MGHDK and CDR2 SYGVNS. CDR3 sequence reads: CASSERASGRGEQYF. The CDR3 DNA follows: TGTGCCAGCAGTGAAAGGGCTAGCGGGAGGGGCGAGCAGTACTTC.

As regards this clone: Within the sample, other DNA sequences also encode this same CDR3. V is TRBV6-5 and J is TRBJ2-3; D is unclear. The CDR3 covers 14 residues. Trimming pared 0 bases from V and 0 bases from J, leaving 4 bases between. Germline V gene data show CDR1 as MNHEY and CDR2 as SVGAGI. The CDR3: CASSYSDSTDTQYF. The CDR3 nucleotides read TGTGCCAGCAGTTACTCAGACAGCACAGATACGCAGTATTTT.

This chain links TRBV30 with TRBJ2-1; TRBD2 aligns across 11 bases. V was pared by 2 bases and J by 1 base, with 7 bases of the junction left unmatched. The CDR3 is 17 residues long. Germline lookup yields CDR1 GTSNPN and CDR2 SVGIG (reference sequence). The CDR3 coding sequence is TGTGCCTGGAGTTCGGATGTAGCGGGAGGGTCCTACAATGAGCAGTTCTTC. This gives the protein CAWSSDVAGGSYNEQFF.

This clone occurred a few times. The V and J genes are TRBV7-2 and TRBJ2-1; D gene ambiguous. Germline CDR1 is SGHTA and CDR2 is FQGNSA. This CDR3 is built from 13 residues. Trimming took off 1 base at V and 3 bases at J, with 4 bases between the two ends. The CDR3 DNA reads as TGTGCCAGCAGCTTAGGACACTACAATGAGCAGTTCTTC. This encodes CASSLGHYNEQFF.

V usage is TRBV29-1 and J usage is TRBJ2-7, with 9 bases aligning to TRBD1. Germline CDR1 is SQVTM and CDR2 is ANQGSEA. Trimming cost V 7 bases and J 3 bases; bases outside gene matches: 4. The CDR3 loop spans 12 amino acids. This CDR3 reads CSAGTGYYEQYF. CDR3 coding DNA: TGCAGCGCAGGGACAGGGTACTACGAGCAGTACTTC.

The CDR3 here is CASSVGTGRLDSPLHF. CDR3 DNA: TGTGCCAGCAGCGTAGGTACAGGCCGGCTCGATTCACCCCTCCACTTT. V gene TRBV9 combines with J gene TRBJ1-6; possible D gene TRBD1, 5 bases. The germline CDR1 and CDR2 sequences are SGDLS and YYNGEE. Trimming left V 0 bases short and J 8 bases short, with 15 bases between. The CDR3 totals 16 residues.

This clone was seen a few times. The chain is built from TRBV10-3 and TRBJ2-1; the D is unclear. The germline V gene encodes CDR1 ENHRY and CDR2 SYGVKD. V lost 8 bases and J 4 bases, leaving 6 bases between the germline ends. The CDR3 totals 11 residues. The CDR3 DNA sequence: TGTGCCATCGGCGGTTACAATGAGCAGTTCTTC. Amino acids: CAIGGYNEQFF.

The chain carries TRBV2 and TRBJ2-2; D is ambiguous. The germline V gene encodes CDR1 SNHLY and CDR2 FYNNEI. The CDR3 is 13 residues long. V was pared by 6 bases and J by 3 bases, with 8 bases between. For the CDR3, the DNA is TGTGCCAGCAGCAACAGCTACACCGGGGAGCTGTTTTTT. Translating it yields CASSNSYTGELFF.

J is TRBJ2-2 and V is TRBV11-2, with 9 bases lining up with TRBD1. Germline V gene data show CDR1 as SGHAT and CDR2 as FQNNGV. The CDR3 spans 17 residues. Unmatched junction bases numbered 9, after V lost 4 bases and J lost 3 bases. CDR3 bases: TGTGCCAGCAGCTCCCCTGGGGGACAGGGATACACCGGGGAGCTGTTTTTT. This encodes CASSSPGGQGYTGELFF.

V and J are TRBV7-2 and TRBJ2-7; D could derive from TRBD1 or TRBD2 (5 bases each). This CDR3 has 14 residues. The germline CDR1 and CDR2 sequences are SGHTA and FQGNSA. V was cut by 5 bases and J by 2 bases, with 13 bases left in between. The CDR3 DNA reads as TGTGCCAGCAGCCTGGGGGACCCGCCCTACGAGCAGTACTTC. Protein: CASSLGDPPYEQYF.

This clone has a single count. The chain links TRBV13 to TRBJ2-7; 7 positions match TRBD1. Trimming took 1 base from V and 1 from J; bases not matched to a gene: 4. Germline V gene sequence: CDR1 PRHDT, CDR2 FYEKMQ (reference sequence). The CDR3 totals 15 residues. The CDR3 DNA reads TGTGCCAGCAGCTTAGTCCAGGGGGAATCCTACGAGCAGTACTTC. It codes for CASSLVQGESYEQYF.

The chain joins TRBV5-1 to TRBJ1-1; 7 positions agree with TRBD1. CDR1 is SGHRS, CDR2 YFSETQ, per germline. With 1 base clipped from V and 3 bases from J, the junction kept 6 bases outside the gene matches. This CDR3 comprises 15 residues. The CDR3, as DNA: TGCGCCAGCAGCTTGACAGGGGCTGGATACACTGAAGCTTTCTTT. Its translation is CASSLTGAGYTEAFF.

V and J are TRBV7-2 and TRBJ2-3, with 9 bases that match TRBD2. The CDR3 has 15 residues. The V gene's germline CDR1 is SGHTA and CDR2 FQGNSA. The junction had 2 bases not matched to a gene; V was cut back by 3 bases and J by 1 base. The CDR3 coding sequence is TGTGCCAGCAGCTTTCAGCGGGGGGGCACAGATACGCAGTATTTT. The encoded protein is CASSFQRGGTDTQYF.

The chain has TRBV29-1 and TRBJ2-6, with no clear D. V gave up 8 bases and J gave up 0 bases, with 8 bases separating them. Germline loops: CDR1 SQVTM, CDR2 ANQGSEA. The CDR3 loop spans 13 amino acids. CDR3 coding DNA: TGCAGCATTGCAGCCTCTGGGGCCAACGTCCTGACTTTC. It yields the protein CSIAASGANVLTF. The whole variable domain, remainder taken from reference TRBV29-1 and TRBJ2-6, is SAVISQKPSRDICQRGTSLTIQCQVDSQVTMMFWYRQQPGQSLTLIATANQGSEATYESGFVIDKFPISRPNLTFSTLTVSNMSPEDSSIYLCSIAASGANVLTFGAGSRLTVL.

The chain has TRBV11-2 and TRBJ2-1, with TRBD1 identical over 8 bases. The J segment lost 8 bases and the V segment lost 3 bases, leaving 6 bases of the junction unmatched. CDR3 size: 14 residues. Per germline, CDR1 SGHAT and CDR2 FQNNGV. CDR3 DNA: TGTGCCAGCAGCTTTTCAACAGGGGGATATGAGCAGTTCTTC. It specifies CASSFSTGGYEQFF.

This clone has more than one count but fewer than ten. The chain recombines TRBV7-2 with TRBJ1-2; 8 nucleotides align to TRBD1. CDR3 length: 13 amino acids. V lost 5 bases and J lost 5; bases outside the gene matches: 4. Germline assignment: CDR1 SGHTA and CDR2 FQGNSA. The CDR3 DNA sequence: TGTGCCAGCAGCCCGGACAGGGAATATGGCTACACCTTC. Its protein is CASSPDREYGYTF. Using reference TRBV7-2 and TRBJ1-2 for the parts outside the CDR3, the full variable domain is GAGVSQSPSNKVTEKGKDVELRCDPISGHTALYWYRQSLGQGLEFLIYFQGNSAPDKSGLPSDRFSAERTGGSVSTLTIQRTQQEDSAVYLCASSPDREYGYTFGSGTRLTVV.

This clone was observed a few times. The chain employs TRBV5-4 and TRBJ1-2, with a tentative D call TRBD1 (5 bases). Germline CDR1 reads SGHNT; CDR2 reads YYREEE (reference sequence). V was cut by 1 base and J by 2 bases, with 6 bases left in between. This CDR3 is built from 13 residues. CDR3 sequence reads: CASSLPGNYGYTF. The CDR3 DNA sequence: TGTGCCAGCAGCTTGCCAGGGAACTATGGCTACACCTTC.